The source of this TCR beta chain is a study of cytomegalovirus exposure and HLA in healthy donors. For the study at large: Earlier sequencing of 150 million to 200 million T cells yielded fewer than 140 million unique TCR beta sequences. Inside one of the first data releases sat around 86 million unique TCRs taken from HLA-typed donors. Findings of the study overall: Roughly uniform depth of sequencing across donors was assumed in presence/absence analyses. Most TCR beta V segments were productive about 87% or about 30% of the time in an earlier analysis.

Per the germline V gene, CDR1 is SGHTA and CDR2 is FQGTGA. After removal of 2 bases from V and 4 bases from J, the junction contained 13 bases not matched to a gene. The CDR3 is 18 amino acids. Remarks on this clone: Its antigen remains unidentified.

A multiplex PCR was run with 60 Vbeta primers and 13 Jbeta primers. The repertoire was sequenced with immunoSEQ multiplex PCR; TCRdb's copy has only in-frame clones and lacks some. The table includes fewer than 150,000 clones, about 70% detected once. The sample taken for sequencing was PBMCs. This rearrangement joins TRBV7-3 to TRBJ2-5; TRBD1 aligns across 10 bases. This receptor was obtained from a young man in good health and CMV-seronegative. CDR3 residues: CASSLVPSGTGEGETQYF. The CDR3 DNA sequence: TGTGCCAGCAGCTTAGTTCCTTCCGGGACAGGGGAGGGAGAGACCCAGTACTTC.